This T cell receptor beta chain stems from a study of cytomegalovirus exposure and HLA in healthy donors (dated by TCRdb to 2016 to 2017). A note on the overall study: According to an earlier analysis of 587 of the donors, about 180 million T cells yielded over 90 million unique TCR beta sequences and about 300 Gb of sequence data. Roughly 300 gigabases of sequencing data and roughly 81 million unique TCR sequences made up an early release that covered several hundred HLA-typed donors. The later analysis used no new phenotypic data to find candidate immune exposures, relying instead on TCR beta sequences and their occurrence across donors. Of the roughly 400 genotyped donors, 80% to 90% were placed in the genetic ancestry cluster associated with self-reported Caucasian donors. Every repertoire in the discovery cohort had been generated on one and the same sequencing platform. The study combined high-throughput TCR immunosequencing, statistical association of individual TCRs with disease status, and machine learning to predict cytomegalovirus infection status. Genome-wide SNP genotypes for about 55% of the roughly 670 donors were used in a later genetic analysis, which treated that subset as a discovery cohort. On average, about 240,000 unique TCR beta nucleotide sequences were sequenced per donor among more than 350 genotyped donors of the cohort, with 15% to 20% of those sequences being non-productive. The study aimed to test whether signatures of past pathogen exposure could be identified by cataloging public T cell receptors. In an earlier analysis of a few hundred of the donors, high-throughput TCR beta sequencing was used to judge whether each TCR beta V gene segment behaved as functional or pseudogenic. Typing coverage differed by locus: A, B, C, DRB1 and DQB1 were typed in about 629-640 donors, DQA1 in approximately 520, DPA1 in around 610, and DPB1 in 400 to 490. Donor age, sex, ethnicity and CMV serostatus were compiled alongside the repertoire data. Class I and class II HLA loci were covered by the typing at four-digit resolution. The study used immunosequencing to profile the T cell repertoires of approximately 690 subjects and linked those repertoires to cytomegalovirus serostatus. A later analysis re-examined previously published TCR beta repertoires from over 500 donors and added high-resolution HLA genotyping to investigate patterns of TCR occurrence. Because of strong linkage in the cohort, four to six DR-DQ haplotypes were treated as single units for association and clustering. Along with the approximately 650-subject first cohort, a separate validation cohort of over a hundred different subjects was used. Broader findings and caveats from the paper: Sequencing depth was assumed to be roughly uniform across donors in the presence/absence analyses, though that assumption may not hold. Correlated functional status among segregating V segments might reflect linkage disequilibrium, but an unknown experimental factor could not be ruled out. Compared with the roughly 670-donor mean, donors in an Asian-associated ancestry cluster had fewer N-insertions in productive TCRs, according to a later genetic analysis. In vitro tests confirmed that three of the cytomegalovirus-associated TCR beta chains recognize cytomegalovirus antigens. Because counts were too low, about 18 rarely observed V segments, including chromosome 9 orphons, were excluded from the earlier analysis of 587 of the donors. A further reported finding was that TCR beta sequences accurately predicted the HLA-A and HLA-B alleles for most subjects in the first cohort. Some IMGT-functional V segments, including TRBV6-2 and TRBV6-3, could not be told apart with the 87-base-pair reads, so those segments were excluded. In the study, roughly 160 TCR beta chains were listed as associated with cytomegalovirus. HLA typing was unavailable for some donors at each locus, so association tests used only the typed subset. The classifier was reported to diagnose cytomegalovirus status with high specificity and sensitivity in both the original cohort and the validation cohort. The sequencing pipeline was judged likely to have produced a cluster of highly shared sequence variants as a technical artifact. The only immune exposure information available for the cohort was CMV serostatus. Specific HLA alleles were associated with around 18,000 TCR beta sequences at a false discovery rate of 0.05 in a later analysis. While some public TCRs were present in many individuals, most TCR sequences turned up only very rarely across donors. Several of the top co-occurrence clusters appeared to be linked to parvovirus B19, influenza, CMV and Epstein-Barr virus, according to a later analysis. In this cohort, only TCR beta chains were sequenced, and detectable features were limited by the absence of alpha or paired-chain data. V-gene and J-gene trimming of TCR beta chains was associated with a missense DCLRE1C variant in a later genetic analysis, and the association was replicated in an independent cohort. A later analysis found that HLA-associated TCR beta chains were more clonally expanded and had lower generation probabilities than equally common non-associated chains. Strong co-occurrence of HLA alleles, especially DR and DQ, made assigning TCR associations to individual alleles difficult. A later analysis found that most CMV-associated TCR beta chains appeared HLA-restricted, with HLA associations seemingly driven largely by CMV exposure. In a later analysis, TCR association rates were found to vary across HLA loci, with the most associated TCRs seen for DRB1 alleles and the fewest for HLA-C alleles. It was suggested by the authors that the approach could potentially be generalized to other disease states and immunological phenotypes. In an earlier analysis of 587 of the donors, most TCR beta V segments appeared in productive rearrangements about 87% or about 30% of the time, broadly matching IMGT annotations.

The library was built by means of the immunoSEQ multiplex PCR assay. The multiplex PCR relied on a mix of 60 forward primers for TCR Vbeta segments and 13 reverse primers for TCR Jbeta segments. A multiplex PCR assay on genomic DNA amplified the CDR3 region of rearranged TCR beta genes. The amplified TCR beta libraries were sequenced on the Illumina HiSeq System as 87-base-pair reads. Per the original workflow: A later analysis counted about 80 million unique TCR beta chains across the 650 to 800 repertoires, and some 11 million of these chains were shared by at least two donors. A nearest-neighbor algorithm error-corrected the raw reads and collapsed the reads into unique sequences, merging closely related sequences to remove PCR and sequencing errors. CDR3 sequences were aligned to IMGT reference sequences to assign V, D and J gene segments. Each retained sequence needed at least a six-nucleotide match to both a V gene segment and a J gene segment. A rearrangement was called productive if the CDR3 had no stop codons and remained in frame with V and J, and every other rearrangement was called non-productive. CDR3 was defined according to IMGT convention as the region running from the second conserved V-encoded cysteine to the conserved J-encoded phenylalanine. The earlier analysis of 550 to 650 of the donors excluded any sequence lacking an unambiguous match to a single V gene segment. In an earlier analysis of 500 to 750 of the donors, V segments were called functional above 56.7% productive rearrangements and were called segregating when the between-donor standard deviation exceeded 5%. A statistical classification framework was developed to diagnose cytomegalovirus status using the catalog of TCR beta chain sequences. In a later analysis, TCR nucleotide sequences were compared against IMGT/GENE-DB human TR gene sequences so that V and J genes could be assigned. A later analysis assigned CDR3 sequences and most-parsimonious VDJ recombination scenarios with the TCRdist pipeline. In a later analysis, each TCR beta chain was defined by its CDR3 amino acid sequence together with its V-gene family, and reads without a unique V-gene family were excluded. A later analysis removed roughly 590 highly shared, low-generation-probability nucleotide sequences to deal with suspected cross-contamination and a sequencing artifact. In a later analysis, a clonal expansion index was calculated for each public chain from normalized within-repertoire ranks of inferred template counts. A later analysis computed generation probabilities with a VDJ recombination model fitted to out-of-frame rearrangements, and checked the results against IGoR. In a later analysis, TCR-TCR, TCR-HLA and TCR-CMV co-occurrence was scored with hypergeometric tests, and a repertoire-size bias correction was applied to TCR pairs. A later analysis estimated false discovery rates by permuting HLA or CMV assignments 20 times. In a later analysis, co-occurring TCRs were grouped with DBSCAN, and TCRdist sequence similarity was added when clustering was performed within HLA-allele-positive subsets. Repertoires with fewer than 30,000 or more than 120,000 public chains were left out of co-occurrence clustering, as were a handful of repertoires with anomalous nucleotide sharing. In its TCRdb copy, this immuneACCESS table keeps in-frame sequences only and misses some clones. Where compared with another copy, unresolved V genes explain less than half of these, and the others have no known cause. Clone size and V and J calls were adopted from that table, with D and trimming inferred from the DNA. The sample table contains under 200,000 clones; only one count was recorded for roughly 80% of them. Together, the top ten hold more than 6% of the sample.

About this clone: Its recognized antigen is unknown. Nothing much larger sits one base from this clone, and base qualities are not available.

The cohort comprised around 690 healthy bone marrow donors. At the time of sampling, all cohort members were nominally healthy, though unrecorded immune exposures were likely present. The donor tested CMV seropositive, placing the donor among the 250 to 350 seropositive members of the cohort. Each donor provided a peripheral blood sample, and peripheral blood mononuclear cells were used for TCR beta sequencing. The Qiagen DNeasy Blood Extraction Kit was used to extract genomic DNA from the blood cell samples. The CDR3 runs 18 amino acids, cysteine and phenylalanine included. Only the CDR3 region is kept as DNA, spanning 54 bases read in frame from base 1. Compared with germline, V lacks 2 bases and J lacks 4 bases; bases without a gene match: 11. From the germline V gene, CDR1 is SGDLS and CDR2 is YYNGEE.

The sequence is built from TRBV9 and TRBJ2-1; TRBD2 agrees with 11 junctional bases. The sequenced sample was PBMCs. This TCR was sampled from a man between 40 and 49 years old in good health and CMV-seropositive. In nucleotide form, the sequence is TGTGCCAGCAGCGTTCGGCTAGCGGGGGGTACGGGTTACAATGAGCAGTTCTTC. It codes for CASSVRLAGGTGYNEQFF. The full variable domain, with segments outside the CDR3 supplied by the reference TRBV9 and TRBJ2-1 proteins, appears as DSGVTQTPKHLITATGQRVTLRCSPRSGDLSVYWYQQSLDQGLQFLIQYYNGEERAKGNILERFSAQQFPDLHSELNLSSLELGDSALYFCASSVRLAGGTGYNEQFFGPGTRLTVL.